Shown below are 26 T cell receptor beta chains from a single sample sequenced in a study of T cell responses to AZD1222 COVID-19 vaccine. The repertoire was sequenced with immunoSEQ multiplex PCR; TCRdb's copy has only in-frame clones and lacks some. Of around 64,000 clones detected, 83% appear once; the ten largest clones hold about 6.1%. This specimen was peripheral blood, taken 28 days after the second AZD1222 dose. The receptors derive from an adult who received the AZD1222 COVID-19 vaccine.

The rearrangement joins TRBV6-5 to TRBJ1-5; weak D call: TRBD1 (6 bases). The CDR3 has 15 amino acids. V lost 9 bases and J 5 bases, leaving 20 bases between the germline ends. CDR1 and CDR2 (germline): MNHEY, SVGAGI. DNA of the CDR3: TGTGCCAGATTAATATCGGGGGCTCGTTATCAGCCCCAGCATTTT. It codes for CARLISGARYQPQHF.

The rearrangement joins TRBV21-1 to TRBJ2-3; whether TRBD2, the table's D call, matches the DNA was not checked. TRBV21-1 is classified as a pseudogene. The CDR3 extends over 17 amino acids. As DNA, the CDR3 is TGTGCCAGCAGCCCGGGACTAGCGGGGGGCCCGGGAGATACGCAGTATTTT. Protein sequence: CASSPGLAGGPGDTQYF.

This clone was observed a single time. This chain links TRBV6-5 with TRBJ2-7, with 8 bases lining up with TRBD1. The trim removed 3 bases at V and 2 bases at J, leaving 6 bases unmatched. This CDR3 contains 15 residues. The germline V gene encodes CDR1 MNHEY and CDR2 SVGAGI. CDR3 bases: TGTGCCAGCAGTTATATACGGACAGGGACCTACGAGCAGTACTTC. Translated: CASSYIRTGTYEQYF.

This chain connects TRBV6-5 to TRBJ1-1, with TRBD1 as a possible D gene (6 bases). V was trimmed by 5 bases and J by 3 bases, leaving 10 bases between them. Per germline, CDR1 MNHEY and CDR2 SVGAGI. CDR3 length: 13 amino acids. CDR3 sequence: CASSINRDTEAFF. The CDR3 coding sequence is TGTGCCAGCAGTATCAACAGGGACACTGAAGCTTTCTTT.

This chain connects TRBV15 to TRBJ1-4; D unresolved. V was shortened by 5 bases and J by 5 bases, with 12 bases between the two germline ends. Germline loops: CDR1 LNHNV, CDR2 YYDKDF (reference sequence). The CDR3 is 14 residues long. For the CDR3, the DNA is TGTGCCACCAGCCTGGGTAGTATCAATGAAAAACTGTTTTTT. Its protein is CATSLGSINEKLFF.

V usage is TRBV11-2 and J usage is TRBJ2-3; D remains unclear. Germline V gene sequence: CDR1 SGHAT, CDR2 FQNNGV. CDR3 length: 14 amino acids. With 3 bases removed from V and 5 bases from J, the gap between germline ends came to 12 bases. CDR3 in amino acids: CASSFLLGRDTQYF. DNA for the CDR3: TGTGCCAGCAGCTTCCTACTGGGTCGAGATACGCAGTATTTT. Full variable domain (missing parts from reference TRBV11-2 and TRBJ2-3): EAGVAQSPRYKIIEKRQSVAFWCNPISGHATLYWYQQILGQGPKLLIQFQNNGVVDDSQLPKDRFSAERLKGVDSTLKIQPAKLEDSAVYLCASSFLLGRDTQYFGPGTRLTVL.

In this sample, this clone turned up once. J is TRBJ1-1 and V is TRBV5-4, with D possibly TRBD1 on 5 matching bases. This CDR3 region has 13 residues. Per the germline V gene, CDR1 is SGHNT and CDR2 is YYREEE (reference sequence). Deletions cut 2 bases from V and 1 base from J, with 6 bases between. The CDR3 bases are TGTGCCAGCAGCTTCCAGGGGAACACTGAAGCTTTCTTT. Its protein is CASSFQGNTEAFF.

The chain uses TRBV4-2 and TRBJ2-5; TRBD1 matches at 9 bases. The germline V gene encodes CDR1 LGHNA and CDR2 YNFKEQ. V was clipped by 6 bases and J by 5 bases; unmatched bases: 4. The CDR3 runs to 13 residues. CDR3 bases: TGTGCCAGCAGAGGGACAGGGAGCGAGACCCAGTACTTC. The encoded protein is CASRGTGSETQYF.

This sequence joins TRBV25-1 and TRBJ2-5; D might be TRBD2 (5 bases). CDR1 is MGHDK, CDR2 SYGVNS, per germline. Trimming removed 0 bases from V and 1 base from J, with 12 bases in between. The CDR3 runs 16 residues. CDR3 nucleotide sequence: TGTGCCAGCAGTGAATATAAGGGAGCGGTCCAAGAGACCCAGTACTTC. Amino acids: CASSEYKGAVQETQYF.

The rearrangement uses TRBV18 and TRBJ1-2; no definite D call. The CDR3 runs 13 residues. Trimming pared 6 bases from V and 5 bases from J, leaving 13 bases between. From germline, CDR1 is KGHSH and CDR2 LQKENI. The CDR3 is CASSNDMWYGYTF. In DNA form, the CDR3 reads TGTGCCAGCTCGAATGATATGTGGTATGGCTACACCTTC.

V and J are TRBV28 and TRBJ1-4, with TRBD1 matching 8 bases. Per germline, CDR1 MDHEN and CDR2 SYDVKM. This CDR3 comprises 16 residues. The V and J ends lost 5 bases and 7 bases, in that order; junction bases with no gene match: 12. The CDR3 coding sequence is TGTGCCAGCAGTCCGCCCCTTACAGGGGGTGGTGAAAAACTGTTTTTT. The encoded protein is CASSPPLTGGGEKLFF.

CDR3 sequence reads: CASRQGTYEQYF. In DNA form, the CDR3 reads TGTGCCAGTCGACAGGGTACCTACGAGCAGTACTTC. The rearrangement uses TRBV7-9 and TRBJ2-7; TRBD1 agrees at 7 bases. The CDR3 totals 12 residues. From germline, CDR1 is SEHNR and CDR2 FQNEAQ (reference sequence). V dropped 9 bases and J dropped 2; count of bases not matched to a gene: 4.

The CDR3 bases are TGTGCCAGCAGCTTAGTGGCGGAAGTAAGCAATCAGCCCCAGCATTTT. Its protein product is CASSLVAEVSNQPQHF. The chain has TRBV7-8 and TRBJ1-5; D is unresolved. Between the trimmed V and J ends, which lost 1 base and 1 base, there was a span of 11 bases. Germline CDR1 SGHVS, CDR2 FQNEAQ. This CDR3 comprises 16 residues.

This chain uses TRBV6-2 or TRBV6-3 with TRBJ2-7; D is perhaps TRBD1 (5 bases). Germline V gene sequence: CDR1 MNHEY, CDR2 SVGEGT. The CDR3 has 13 residues. The V gene lost 6 bases and the J gene lost 1 base, with 10 bases spanning the gap. The CDR3: CASSRTSSYEQYF. CDR3 DNA sequence: TGTGCCAGCAGCCGGACATCTTCCTACGAGCAGTACTTC.

This clone was observed a handful of times. V is TRBV6-6 and J is TRBJ1-1; a possible D gene is TRBD1 (5 bases). The CDR3 is 14 residues long. Trimming took off 6 bases at V and 1 base at J, with 12 bases between the two ends. The V gene's germline CDR1 is MNHNY and CDR2 SVGAGI (reference sequence). DNA for the CDR3: TGTGCCAGCAGACTTGGGGGTCCGAACACTGAAGCTTTCTTT. Translated: CASRLGGPNTEAFF.

The chain recombines TRBV5-8 with TRBJ1-3; unclear D gene. Germline lookup yields CDR1 SGHTS and CDR2 YDEGEE. Trimming pared 3 bases from V and 4 bases from J, leaving 14 bases between. The CDR3 has 15 residues. The CDR3 here is CASSWAATSGNTIYF. As DNA, the CDR3 is TGTGCCAGCAGCTGGGCCGCGACAAGCGGAAACACCATATATTTT.

V is TRBV15 and J is TRBJ2-7; the D gene is possibly TRBD1 (5 bases). Per germline, CDR1 LNHNV and CDR2 YYDKDF (reference sequence). Trimming pared 2 bases from V and 2 bases from J, leaving 10 bases between. This CDR3 is 14 amino acids long. CDR3 region: CATSRTGVTYEQYF. The CDR3 coding sequence is TGTGCCACCAGCAGAACAGGCGTTACCTACGAGCAGTACTTC.

The chain uses TRBV6-5 and TRBJ2-7; tentatively, D is TRBD2 (6 bases). The CDR3 has 14 residues. Germline CDR1 MNHEY, CDR2 SVGAGI. The V and J ends lost 0 bases and 9 bases respectively, with 15 bases between them. CDR3 region: CASSYSGQDGGQYF. The CDR3, as DNA: TGTGCCAGCAGTTACTCAGGCCAGGACGGGGGGCAGTACTTC.

Only a few counts were recorded for this clone. The chain is built from TRBV2 and TRBJ2-3; no clear D gene. Per germline, CDR1 SNHLY and CDR2 FYNNEI. The ends were cut back, 7 bases at V and 0 bases at J, with 11 bases in the middle. This CDR3 has 14 residues. In nucleotides, the CDR3 is TGTGCCAGCACAAAGGAAACTAGCACAGATACGCAGTATTTT. Its translation: CASTKETSTDTQYF. The complete variable domain, with remaining parts taken from reference TRBV2 and TRBJ2-3, reads EPEVTQTPSHQVTQMGQEVILRCVPISNHLYFYWYRQILGQKVEFLVSFYNNEISEKSEIFDDQFSVERPDGSNFTLKIRSTKLEDSAMYFCASTKETSTDTQYFGPGTRLTVL.

This clone was seen only a few times. The chain carries TRBV14 and TRBJ1-4; TRBD1 agrees at 7 bases. V trimming: 3 bases; J trimming: 13 bases; junction bases outside the gene matches: 14. Germline V gene sequence: CDR1 SGHDN, CDR2 FVKESK. The CDR3 contains 15 residues. As DNA, the CDR3 is TGTGCCAGCAGCCAGAGGGCGGCCCGGACAGGAGGACTGTTTTTT. Translating it yields CASSQRAARTGGLFF. The entire variable domain, with the rest obtained from reference TRBV14 and TRBJ1-4, is as follows: EAGVTQFPSHSVIEKGQTVTLRCDPISGHDNLYWYRRVMGKEIKFLLHFVKESKQDESGMPNNRFLAERTGGTYSTLKVQPAELEDSGVYFCASSQRAARTGGLFFGSGTQLSVL.

The genes are TRBV7-9 and TRBJ2-1; the D gene is possibly TRBD2 (5 bases). The V end lost 1 base, the J end lost 11 bases, and 12 bases lay between the germline ends. The germline CDR1 and CDR2 sequences are SEHNR and FQNEAQ (reference sequence). The CDR3 covers 13 residues. The CDR3 here is CASSLGSEGQQFF. The CDR3 nucleotides read TGTGCCAGCAGCTTAGGTTCAGAGGGCCAGCAGTTCTTC.

The CDR3 nucleotides are TGTGCCAGCAGTGAACGGAGCTATAATTCACCCCTCCACTTT. Its protein product is CASSERSYNSPLHF. This chain joins TRBV6-4 and TRBJ1-6; D unresolved. Per germline, CDR1 MRHNA and CDR2 SNTAGT. The CDR3 extends over 14 amino acids. V was clipped by 3 bases and J by 3 bases, with 6 bases between them.

The rearrangement links TRBV28 to TRBJ2-7, with a tentative D call TRBD2 (6 bases). The germline V and J ends were trimmed by 6 bases and 3 bases, with 21 bases remaining between them. Germline V gene data show CDR1 as MDHEN and CDR2 as SYDVKM. CDR3 length: 16 residues. CDR3 sequence: CASSTWRVPLIYEQYF. The CDR3 DNA reads TGTGCCAGCAGCACCTGGAGGGTCCCCTTAATCTACGAGCAGTACTTC.

A few counts support this clone. The rearrangement joins TRBV15 to TRBJ2-1; 7 positions agree with TRBD1. This CDR3 spans 15 amino acids. Germline values: CDR1 LNHNV, CDR2 YYDKDF (reference sequence). V shed 1 base and J 7 bases; nucleotides not matched to a gene: 7. CDR3 bases: TGTGCCACCAGCAGAGGACAGGGATGGGGAAATGAGCAGTTCTTC. It translates to CATSRGQGWGNEQFF.

The rearrangement joins TRBV6-1 to TRBJ2-7; tentative D call: TRBD1 (6 bases). V was clipped by 1 base and J by 2 bases, with 18 bases between them. From germline, CDR1 is MNHNS and CDR2 SASEGT. The CDR3 is 17 amino acids. CDR3 amino acids: CASSEVGHQTGTYEQYF. CDR3 in DNA: TGTGCCAGCAGTGAAGTCGGACACCAGACAGGAACCTACGAGCAGTACTTC.

The gene calls are TRBV29-1 and TRBJ2-7, with D possibly called TRBD1 or TRBD2 (5 bases each). V lost 0 bases and J 2 bases, leaving 8 bases between the germline ends. CDR1 SQVTM and CDR2 ANQGSEA come from the germline V gene. The CDR3 is made up of 13 amino acids. The CDR3 coding sequence is TGCAGCGTTGAAGAGGGGGTCCCCTACGAGCAGTACTTC. It is translated as CSVEEGVPYEQYF.